This T cell receptor beta chain was captured in a study of post-analysis software for immune sequencing data. General study results and limits: Patients with multiple sclerosis recorded significantly lower normalized Chao1 diversity than controls, the study found. Relative to controls, patients had a handful of TRBV segments at higher frequency, with TRBV5-6, TRBV5-1 and TRBV20-1 among these.

This clonotype was detected only once. Its antigen is currently unknown. V was clipped by 4 bases and J by 2 bases, with 12 bases between them. The germline CDR1 and CDR2 sequences are LGHDT and YNNKEL (reference sequence). The CDR3 spans 14 residues. Prepared libraries of TCR beta cDNA carried unique molecular identifiers. TCRdb reanalysed the PCR reads using MiXCR and keeps one entry per CDR3 protein. The data show 500,000 to 600,000 distinct CDR3 sequences, 40% to 50% seen once. The chain joins TRBV3-1 to TRBJ2-7; D unresolved. Source material: blood. The sequence was obtained from a girl aged 10-17 years with multiple sclerosis. In DNA form, the CDR3 reads TGTGCCAGCAGCCCCTCAACGCTGGCCTACGAGCAGTACTTC. Its protein product is CASSPSTLAYEQYF.